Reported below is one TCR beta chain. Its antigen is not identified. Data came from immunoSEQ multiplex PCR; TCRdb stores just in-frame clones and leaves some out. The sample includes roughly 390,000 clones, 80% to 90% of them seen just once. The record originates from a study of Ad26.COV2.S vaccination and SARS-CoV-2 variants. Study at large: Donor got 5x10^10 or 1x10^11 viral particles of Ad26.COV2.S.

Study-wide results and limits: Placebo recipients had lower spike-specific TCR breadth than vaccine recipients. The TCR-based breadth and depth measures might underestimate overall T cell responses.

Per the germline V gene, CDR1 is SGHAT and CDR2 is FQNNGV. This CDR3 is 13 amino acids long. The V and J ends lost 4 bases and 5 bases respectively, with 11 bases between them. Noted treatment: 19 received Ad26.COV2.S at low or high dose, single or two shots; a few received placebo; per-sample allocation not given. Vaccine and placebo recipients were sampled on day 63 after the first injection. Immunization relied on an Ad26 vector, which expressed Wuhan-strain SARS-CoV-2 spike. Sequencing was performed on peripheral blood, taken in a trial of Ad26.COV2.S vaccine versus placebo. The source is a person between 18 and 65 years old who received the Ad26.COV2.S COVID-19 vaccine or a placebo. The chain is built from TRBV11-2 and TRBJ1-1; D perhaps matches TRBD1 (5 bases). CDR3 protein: CASSSLRETEAFF. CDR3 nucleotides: TGTGCCAGCAGCTCCCTCAGGGAAACTGAAGCTTTCTTT.